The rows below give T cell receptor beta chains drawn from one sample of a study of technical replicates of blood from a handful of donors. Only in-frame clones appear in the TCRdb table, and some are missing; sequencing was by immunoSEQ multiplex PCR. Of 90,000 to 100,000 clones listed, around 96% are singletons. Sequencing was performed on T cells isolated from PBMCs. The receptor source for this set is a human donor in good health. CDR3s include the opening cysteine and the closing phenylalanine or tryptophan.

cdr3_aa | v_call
CASSLDYMRGNEQYF | TRBV11-3
CASSFSGSRSDTQYF | TRBV7-8
CASSVGGTEETQYF | TRBV9
CASSLAEGGPDTQYF | TRBV5-6
CASSSGTSGYNEQFF | TRBV9
CASSSPEEGPDEQYF | TRBV28
CASSVGLAGGDTQYF | TRBV19
CASSQDLAGGTDTQYF | TRBV4-2
CSVGHYNEQFF | TRBV29-1
CASSPSQGLDIQYF | TRBV7-3
CASSPRTGGYGEQYF | TRBV19
CASSQDYGGDYTF | TRBV4-3
CASSAPRREGETQYF | TRBV9
CASSGGTSGLHNEQFF | TRBV28
CASSDREGNTQYF | TRBV10-1
CASITTGEQRGEAFF | TRBV6-6
CASSFRENTEAFF | TRBV27
CASSVRTRANNEQFF | TRBV6-1
CASSPIPPQPQHF | TRBV27
CASSLDSAPEKLFF | TRBV9
CASSFGAGAYNEQFF | TRBV28